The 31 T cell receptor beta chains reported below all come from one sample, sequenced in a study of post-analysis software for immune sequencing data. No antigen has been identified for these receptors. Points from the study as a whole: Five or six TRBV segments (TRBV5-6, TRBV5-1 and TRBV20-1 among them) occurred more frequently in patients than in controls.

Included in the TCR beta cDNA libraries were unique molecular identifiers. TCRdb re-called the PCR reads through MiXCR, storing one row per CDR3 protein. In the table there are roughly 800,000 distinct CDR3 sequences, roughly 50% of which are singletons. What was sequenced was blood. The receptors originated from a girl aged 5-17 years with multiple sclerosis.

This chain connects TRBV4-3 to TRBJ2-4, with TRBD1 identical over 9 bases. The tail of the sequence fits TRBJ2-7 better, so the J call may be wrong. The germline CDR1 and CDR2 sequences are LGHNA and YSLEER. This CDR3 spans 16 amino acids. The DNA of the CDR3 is TGCGCCAGCAGCCGAGAATACAGGGGGCATAATTGCGAGCAGTACTTC. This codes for CASSREYRGHNCEQYF.

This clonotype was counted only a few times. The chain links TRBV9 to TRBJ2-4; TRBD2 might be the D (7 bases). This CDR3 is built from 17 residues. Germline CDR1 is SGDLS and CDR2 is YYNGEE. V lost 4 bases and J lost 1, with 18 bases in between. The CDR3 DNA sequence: TGTGCCAGCAGCCCGGGGGGCTCAGGTGTTGCCAAAAACATTCAGTACTTC. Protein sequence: CASSPGGSGVAKNIQYF.

Written as DNA, the CDR3 is TGTGCCACCAGGGACAAACCCTCCTACGAGCAGTACTTC. The encoded protein is CATRDKPSYEQYF. J is TRBJ2-5 and V is TRBV28; D is possibly TRBD1 (6 bases). The J call is doubtful: the DNA matches TRBJ2-7 better. Germline V lookup: CDR1 MDHEN, CDR2 SYDVKM. This CDR3 has 13 amino acids.

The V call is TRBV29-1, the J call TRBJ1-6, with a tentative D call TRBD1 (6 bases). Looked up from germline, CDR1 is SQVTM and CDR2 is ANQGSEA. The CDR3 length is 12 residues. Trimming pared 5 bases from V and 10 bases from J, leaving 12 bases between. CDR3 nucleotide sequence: TGCAGCGTTCGAATAGGACAGTCACCCCTCCACTTT. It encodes CSVRIGQSPLHF.

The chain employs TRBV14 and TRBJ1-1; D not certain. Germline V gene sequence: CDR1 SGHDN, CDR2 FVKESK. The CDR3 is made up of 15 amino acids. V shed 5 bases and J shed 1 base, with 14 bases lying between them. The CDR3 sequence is CASSGRGLRNTEAFF. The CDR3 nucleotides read TGTGCCAGCAGCGGACGAGGGTTGCGGAACACTGAAGCTTTCTTT.

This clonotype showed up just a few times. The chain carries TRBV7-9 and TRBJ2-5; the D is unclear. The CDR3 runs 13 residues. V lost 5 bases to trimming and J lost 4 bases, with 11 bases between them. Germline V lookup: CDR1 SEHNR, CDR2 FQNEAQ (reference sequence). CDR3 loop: CASSPETGETQYF. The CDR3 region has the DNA TGTGCCAGCAGCCCCGAGACGGGAGAGACCCAGTACTTC.

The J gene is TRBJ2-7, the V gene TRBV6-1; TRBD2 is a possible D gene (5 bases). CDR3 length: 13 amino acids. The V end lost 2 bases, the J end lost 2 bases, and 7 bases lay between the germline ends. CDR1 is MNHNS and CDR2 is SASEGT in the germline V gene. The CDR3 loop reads CASSEREPYEQYF. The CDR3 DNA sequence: TGTGCCAGCAGTGAACGGGAACCCTACGAGCAGTACTTC.

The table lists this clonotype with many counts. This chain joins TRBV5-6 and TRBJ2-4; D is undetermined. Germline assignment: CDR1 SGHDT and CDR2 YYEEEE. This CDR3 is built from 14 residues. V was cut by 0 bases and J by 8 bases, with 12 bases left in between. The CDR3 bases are TGTGCCAGCAGCTTGGTATCGGGTAGGGACATTCAGTACTTC. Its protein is CASSLVSGRDIQYF.

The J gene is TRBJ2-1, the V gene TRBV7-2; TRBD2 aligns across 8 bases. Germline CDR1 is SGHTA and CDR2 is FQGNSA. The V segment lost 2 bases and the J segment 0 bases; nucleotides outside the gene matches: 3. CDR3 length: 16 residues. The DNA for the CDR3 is TGTGCCAGCAGCTTACCGGGACTAGTCTCCTACAATGAGCAGTTCTTC. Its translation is CASSLPGLVSYNEQFF. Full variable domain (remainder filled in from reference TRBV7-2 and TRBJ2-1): GAGVSQSPSNKVTEKGKDVELRCDPISGHTALYWYRQSLGQGLEFLIYFQGNSAPDKSGLPSDRFSAERTGGSVSTLTIQRTQQEDSAVYLCASSLPGLVSYNEQFFGPGTRLTVL.

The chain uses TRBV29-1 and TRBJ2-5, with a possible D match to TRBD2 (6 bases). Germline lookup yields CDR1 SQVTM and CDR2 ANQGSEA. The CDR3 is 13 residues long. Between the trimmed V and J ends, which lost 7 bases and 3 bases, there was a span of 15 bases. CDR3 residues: CSASGSTKETQYF. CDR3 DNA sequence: TGCAGCGCCAGCGGGTCTACAAAAGAGACCCAGTACTTC.

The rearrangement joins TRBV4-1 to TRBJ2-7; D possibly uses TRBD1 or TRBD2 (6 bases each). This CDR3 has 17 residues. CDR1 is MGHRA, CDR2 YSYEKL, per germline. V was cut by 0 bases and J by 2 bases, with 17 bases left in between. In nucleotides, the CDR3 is TGCGCCAGCAGCCAAGACGGGGGCGTACTGGTCCCCTACGAGCAGTACTTC. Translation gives CASSQDGGVLVPYEQYF.

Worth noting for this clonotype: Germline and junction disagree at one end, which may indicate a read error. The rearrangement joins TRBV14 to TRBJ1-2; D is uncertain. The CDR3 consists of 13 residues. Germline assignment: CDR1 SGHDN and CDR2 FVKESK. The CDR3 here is CTSSQAPPYGYTF. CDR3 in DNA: TGTACCAGCAGCCAAGCCCCTCCCTATGGCTACACCTTC.

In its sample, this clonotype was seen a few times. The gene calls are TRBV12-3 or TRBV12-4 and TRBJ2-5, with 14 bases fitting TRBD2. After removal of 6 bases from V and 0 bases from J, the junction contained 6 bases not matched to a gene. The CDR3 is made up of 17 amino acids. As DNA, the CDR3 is TGTGCCAGCAGCCCGACTAGCGGGAGGGCTGACCAAGAGACCCAGTACTTC. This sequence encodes CASSPTSGRADQETQYF.

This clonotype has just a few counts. The CDR3 nucleotides are TGTGCCAGCAGCTCGACTAGCGGGATAAATGAGCAGTTCTTC. It yields the protein CASSSTSGINEQFF. J is TRBJ2-1 and V is TRBV7-9; 11 bases align to TRBD2. Trimming cost V 4 bases and J 7 bases; bases outside gene matches: 3. From germline, CDR1 is SEHNR and CDR2 FQNEAQ (reference sequence). There are 14 residues in the CDR3.

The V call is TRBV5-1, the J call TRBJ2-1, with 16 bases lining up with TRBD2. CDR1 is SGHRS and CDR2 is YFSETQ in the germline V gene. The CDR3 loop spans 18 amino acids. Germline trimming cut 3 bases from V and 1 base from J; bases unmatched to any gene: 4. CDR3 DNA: TGCGCCAGCAGCTCGGGACTAGCGGGAGGGGTTTCCTACAATGAGCAGTTCTTC. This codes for CASSSGLAGGVSYNEQFF. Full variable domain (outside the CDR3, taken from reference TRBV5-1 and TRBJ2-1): KAGVTQTPRYLIKTRGQQVTLSCSPISGHRSVSWYQQTPGQGLQFLFEYFSETQRNKGNFPGRFSGRQFSNSRSEMNVSTLELGDSALYLCASSSGLAGGVSYNEQFFGPGTRLTVL.

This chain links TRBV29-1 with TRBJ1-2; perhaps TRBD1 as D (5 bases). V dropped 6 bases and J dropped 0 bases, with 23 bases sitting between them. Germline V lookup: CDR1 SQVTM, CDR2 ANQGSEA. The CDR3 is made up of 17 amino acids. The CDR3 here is CSVRSGLGGITNYGYTF. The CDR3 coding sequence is TGCAGCGTCCGATCAGGGTTGGGCGGGATTACTAACTATGGCTACACCTTC.

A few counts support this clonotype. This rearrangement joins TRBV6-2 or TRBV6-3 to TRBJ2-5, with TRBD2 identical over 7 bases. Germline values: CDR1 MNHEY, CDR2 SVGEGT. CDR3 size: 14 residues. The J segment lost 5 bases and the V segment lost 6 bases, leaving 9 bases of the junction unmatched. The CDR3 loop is CASRVAGTKETQYF. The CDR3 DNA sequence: TGTGCCAGCAGGGTAGCAGGGACTAAGGAGACCCAGTACTTC.

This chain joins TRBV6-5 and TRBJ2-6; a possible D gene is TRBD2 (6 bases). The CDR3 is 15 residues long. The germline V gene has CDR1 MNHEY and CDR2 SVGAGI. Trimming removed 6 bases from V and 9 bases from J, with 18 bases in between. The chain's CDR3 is CASRTETGAGNVLTF. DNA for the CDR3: TGTGCCAGCAGAACGGAGACGGGAGCCGGCAACGTCCTGACTTTC.

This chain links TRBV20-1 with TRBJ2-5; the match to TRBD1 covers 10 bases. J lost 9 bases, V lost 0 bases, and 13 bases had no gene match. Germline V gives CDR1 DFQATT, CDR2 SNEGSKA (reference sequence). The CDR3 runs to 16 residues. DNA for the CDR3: TGCAGTGCTAGAGATCGCGCGACAGGGGGCAATCAGCCCCAGTACTTC. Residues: CSARDRATGGNQPQYF.

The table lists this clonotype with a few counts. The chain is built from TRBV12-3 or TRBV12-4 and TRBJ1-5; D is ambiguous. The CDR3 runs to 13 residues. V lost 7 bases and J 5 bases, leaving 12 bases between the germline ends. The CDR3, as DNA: TGTGCCAGCAAAGGTCGGGGATATCAGCCCCAGCATTTT. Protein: CASKGRGYQPQHF.

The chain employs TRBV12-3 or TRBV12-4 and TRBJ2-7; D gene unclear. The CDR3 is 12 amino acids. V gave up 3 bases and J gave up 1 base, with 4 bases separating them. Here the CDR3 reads CASSFASYEQYF. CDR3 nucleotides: TGTGCCAGCAGTTTCGCTTCCTACGAGCAGTACTTC.

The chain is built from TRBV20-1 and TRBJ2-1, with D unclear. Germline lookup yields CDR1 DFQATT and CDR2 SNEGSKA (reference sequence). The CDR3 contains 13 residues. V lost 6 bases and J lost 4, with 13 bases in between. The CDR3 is CSASEQTYNEQFF. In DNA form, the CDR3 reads TGCAGTGCCTCGGAACAGACTTACAATGAGCAGTTCTTC.

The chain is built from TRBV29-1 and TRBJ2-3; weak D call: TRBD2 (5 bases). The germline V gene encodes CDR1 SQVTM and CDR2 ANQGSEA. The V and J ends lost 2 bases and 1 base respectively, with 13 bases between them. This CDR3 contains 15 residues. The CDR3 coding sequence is TGCAGCGTTGAACAGGAGGCAGGAGGCACAGATACGCAGTATTTT. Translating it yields CSVEQEAGGTDTQYF.

In nucleotides, the CDR3 is TGCAGTGCTCCTCCCCAGGGGCCAGCCTACAATGAGCAGTACTTC. It specifies CSAPPQGPAYNEQYF. The gene calls are TRBV20-1 and TRBJ2-1; D is possibly TRBD1 (6 bases). The better agreement between TRBJ2-7 and the DNA end casts doubt on the J call. Germline loops: CDR1 DFQATT, CDR2 SNEGSKA (reference sequence). The CDR3 totals 15 residues.

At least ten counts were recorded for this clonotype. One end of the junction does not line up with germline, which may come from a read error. Here the CDR3 DNA reads TGTGCCAGCAGCCAAGGGGCGGGAGGCTACAATGAGCAGTTCTTC. Translating gives CASSQGAGGYNEQFF. This rearrangement joins TRBV4-1 to TRBJ2-1; 8 nucleotides align to TRBD2. This CDR3 contains 15 residues. Germline V gene data show CDR1 as MGHRA and CDR2 as YSYEKL.

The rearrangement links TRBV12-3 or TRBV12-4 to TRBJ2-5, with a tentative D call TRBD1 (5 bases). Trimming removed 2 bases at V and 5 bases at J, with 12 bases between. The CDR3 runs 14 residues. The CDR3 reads CASSLFQGAETQYF. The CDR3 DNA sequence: TGTGCCAGCAGTTTATTTCAGGGCGCGGAGACCCAGTACTTC.

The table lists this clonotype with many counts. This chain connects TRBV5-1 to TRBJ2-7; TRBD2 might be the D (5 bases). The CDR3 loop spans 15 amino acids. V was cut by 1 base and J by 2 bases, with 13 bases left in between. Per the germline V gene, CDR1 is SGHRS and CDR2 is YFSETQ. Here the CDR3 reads CASSLSGVGAYEQYF. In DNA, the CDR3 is TGCGCCAGCAGCTTGTCCGGGGTTGGTGCCTACGAGCAGTACTTC.

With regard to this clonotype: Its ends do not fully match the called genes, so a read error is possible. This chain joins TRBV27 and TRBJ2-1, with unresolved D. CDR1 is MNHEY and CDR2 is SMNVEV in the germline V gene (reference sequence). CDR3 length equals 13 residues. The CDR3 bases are TGTGCCAGCAGGTTATCGATCCTCAATGAGCAGTTCTTC. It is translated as CASRLSILNEQFF.

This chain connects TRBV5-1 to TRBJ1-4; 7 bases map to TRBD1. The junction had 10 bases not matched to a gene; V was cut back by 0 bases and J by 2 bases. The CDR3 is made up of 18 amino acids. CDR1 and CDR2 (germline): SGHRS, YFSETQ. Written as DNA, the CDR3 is TGCGCCAGCAGCTTGGCCCACAGGGGCCCACCCACTAATGAAAAACTGTTTTTT. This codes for CASSLAHRGPPTNEKLFF.

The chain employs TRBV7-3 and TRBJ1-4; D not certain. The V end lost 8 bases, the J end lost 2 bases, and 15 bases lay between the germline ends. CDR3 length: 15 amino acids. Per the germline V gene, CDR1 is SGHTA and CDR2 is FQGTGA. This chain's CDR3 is CASSPGVGTNEKLFF. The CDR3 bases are TGTGCCAGCTCCCCGGGTGTCGGGACTAATGAAAAACTGTTTTTT. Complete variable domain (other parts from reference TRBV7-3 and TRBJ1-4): GAGVSQTPSNKVTEKGKYVELRCDPISGHTALYWYRQSLGQGPEFLIYFQGTGAADDSGLPNDRFFAVRPEGSVSTLKIQRTERGDSAVYLCASSPGVGTNEKLFFGSGTQLSVL.

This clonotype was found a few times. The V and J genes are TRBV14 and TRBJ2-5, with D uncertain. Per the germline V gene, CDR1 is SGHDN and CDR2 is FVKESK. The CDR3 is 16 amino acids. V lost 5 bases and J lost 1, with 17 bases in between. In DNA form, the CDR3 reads TGTGCCAGCAGCAGAAAACGAGACCCTTTCCAAGAGACCCAGTACTTC. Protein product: CASSRKRDPFQETQYF.